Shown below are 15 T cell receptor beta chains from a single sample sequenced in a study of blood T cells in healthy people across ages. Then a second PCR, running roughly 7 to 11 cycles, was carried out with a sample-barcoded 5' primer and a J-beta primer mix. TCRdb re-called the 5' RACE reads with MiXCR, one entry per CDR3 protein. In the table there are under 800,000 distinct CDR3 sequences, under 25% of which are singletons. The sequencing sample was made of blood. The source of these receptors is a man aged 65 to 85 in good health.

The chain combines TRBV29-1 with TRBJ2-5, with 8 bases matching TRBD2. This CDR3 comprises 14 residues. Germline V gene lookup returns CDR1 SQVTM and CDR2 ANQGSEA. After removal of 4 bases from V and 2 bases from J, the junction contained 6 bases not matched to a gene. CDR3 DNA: TGCAGCGTTGTATGGGCTAGCGGGCAAGAGACCCAGTACTTC. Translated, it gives CSVVWASGQETQYF.

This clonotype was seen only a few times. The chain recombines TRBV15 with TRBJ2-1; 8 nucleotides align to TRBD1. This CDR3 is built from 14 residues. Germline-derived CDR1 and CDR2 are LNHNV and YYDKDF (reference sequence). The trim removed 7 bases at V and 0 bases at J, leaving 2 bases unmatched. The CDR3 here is CATTGTGSYNEQFF. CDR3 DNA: TGTGCCACCACCGGGACAGGCTCCTACAATGAGCAGTTCTTC.

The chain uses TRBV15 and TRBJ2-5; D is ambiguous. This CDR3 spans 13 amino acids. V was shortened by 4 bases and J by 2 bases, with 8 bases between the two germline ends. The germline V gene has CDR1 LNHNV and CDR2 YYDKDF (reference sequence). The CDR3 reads CATSKGQQETQYF. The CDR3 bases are TGTGCCACCAGCAAGGGTCAGCAAGAGACCCAGTACTTC.

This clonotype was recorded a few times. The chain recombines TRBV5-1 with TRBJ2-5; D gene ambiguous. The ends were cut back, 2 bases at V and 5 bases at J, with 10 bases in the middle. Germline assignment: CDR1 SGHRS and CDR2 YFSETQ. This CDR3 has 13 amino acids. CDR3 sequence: CASSLPSPETQYF. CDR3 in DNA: TGCGCCAGCAGCTTACCCAGTCCGGAGACCCAGTACTTC.

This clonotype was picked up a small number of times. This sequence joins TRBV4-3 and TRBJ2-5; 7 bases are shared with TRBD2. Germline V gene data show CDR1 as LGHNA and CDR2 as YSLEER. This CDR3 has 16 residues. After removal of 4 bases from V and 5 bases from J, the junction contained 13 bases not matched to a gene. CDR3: CASSLGTGGSGETQYF. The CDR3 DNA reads TGCGCCAGCAGCCTTGGGACTGGCGGGAGCGGGGAGACCCAGTACTTC.

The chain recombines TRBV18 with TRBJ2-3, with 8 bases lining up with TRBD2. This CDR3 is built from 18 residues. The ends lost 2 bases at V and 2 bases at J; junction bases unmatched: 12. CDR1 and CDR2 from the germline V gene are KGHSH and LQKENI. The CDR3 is CASSPSRTIAGPTDTQYF. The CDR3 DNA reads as TGTGCCAGCTCACCATCGAGAACGATAGCGGGACCCACAGATACGCAGTATTTT. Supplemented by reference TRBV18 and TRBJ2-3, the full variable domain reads NAGVMQNPRHLVRRRGQEARLRCSPMKGHSHVYWYRQLPEEGLKFMVYLQKENIIDESGMPKERFSAEFPKEGPSILRIQQVVRGDSAAYFCASSPSRTIAGPTDTQYFGPGTRLTVL.

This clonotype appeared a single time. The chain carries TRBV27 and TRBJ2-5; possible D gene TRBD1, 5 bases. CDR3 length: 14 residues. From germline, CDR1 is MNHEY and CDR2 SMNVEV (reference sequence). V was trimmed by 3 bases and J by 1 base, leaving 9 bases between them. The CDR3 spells CASSFSTAQETQYF. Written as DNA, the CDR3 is TGTGCCAGCAGTTTCTCGACAGCCCAAGAGACCCAGTACTTC.

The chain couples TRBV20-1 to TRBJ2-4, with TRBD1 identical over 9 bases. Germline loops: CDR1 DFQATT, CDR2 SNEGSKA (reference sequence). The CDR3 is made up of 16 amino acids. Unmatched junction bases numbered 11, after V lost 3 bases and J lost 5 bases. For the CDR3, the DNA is TGCAGTGCTAGGGACAGGGGTTTTCGAACACAAAACATTCAGTACTTC. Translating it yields CSARDRGFRTQNIQYF.

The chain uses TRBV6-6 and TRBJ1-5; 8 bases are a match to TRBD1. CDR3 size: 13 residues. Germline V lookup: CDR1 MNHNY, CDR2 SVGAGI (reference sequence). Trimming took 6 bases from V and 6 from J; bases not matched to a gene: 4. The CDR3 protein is CASSLQGAQPQHF. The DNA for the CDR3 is TGTGCCAGCAGCCTGCAGGGGGCTCAGCCCCAGCATTTT.

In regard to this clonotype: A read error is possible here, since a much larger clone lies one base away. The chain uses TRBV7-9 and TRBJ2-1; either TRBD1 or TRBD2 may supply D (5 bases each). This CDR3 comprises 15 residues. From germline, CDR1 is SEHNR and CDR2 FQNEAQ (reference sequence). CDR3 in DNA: TGTGCCAACAGCCGGGACGTAAACAGGTACAATGAGCAGTTCTTC. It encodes CANSRDVNRYNEQFF.

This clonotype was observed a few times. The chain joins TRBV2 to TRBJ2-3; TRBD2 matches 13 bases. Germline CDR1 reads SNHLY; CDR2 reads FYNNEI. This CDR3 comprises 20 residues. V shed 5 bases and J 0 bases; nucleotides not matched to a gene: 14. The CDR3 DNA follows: TGTGCCAGCAGTCCCTACGGGACTAGCGGGACGGGTCGGAGCACAGATACGCAGTATTTT. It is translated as CASSPYGTSGTGRSTDTQYF.

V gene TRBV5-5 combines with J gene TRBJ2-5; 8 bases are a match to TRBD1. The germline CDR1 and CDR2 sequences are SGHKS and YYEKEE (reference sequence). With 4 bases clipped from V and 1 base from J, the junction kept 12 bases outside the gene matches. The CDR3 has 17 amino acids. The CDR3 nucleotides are TGTGCCAGCAGCACCTTACAGGGGGGCGTAACCCAAGAGACCCAGTACTTC. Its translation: CASSTLQGGVTQETQYF.

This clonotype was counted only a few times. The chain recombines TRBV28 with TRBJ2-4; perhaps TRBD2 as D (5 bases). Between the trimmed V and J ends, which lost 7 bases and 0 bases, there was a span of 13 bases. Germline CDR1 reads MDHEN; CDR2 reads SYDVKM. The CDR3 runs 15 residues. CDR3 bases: TGTGCCAGCACCTCTCCGGGATTAGCCAAAAACATTCAGTACTTC. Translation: CASTSPGLAKNIQYF.

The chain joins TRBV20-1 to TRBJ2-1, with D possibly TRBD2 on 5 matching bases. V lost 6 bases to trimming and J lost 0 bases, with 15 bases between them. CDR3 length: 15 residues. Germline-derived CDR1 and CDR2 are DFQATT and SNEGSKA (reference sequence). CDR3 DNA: TGCAGTGCCATAGAGGGTCTACGCTCCTACAATGAGCAGTTCTTC. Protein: CSAIEGLRSYNEQFF.

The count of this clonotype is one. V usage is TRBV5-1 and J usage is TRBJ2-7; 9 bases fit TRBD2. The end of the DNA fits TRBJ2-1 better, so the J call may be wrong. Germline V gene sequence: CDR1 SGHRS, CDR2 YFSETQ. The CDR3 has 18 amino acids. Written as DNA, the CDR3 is TGCGCCAGCAGCTCCTACCTAGCGGGACCAACTCCCGGGGATGAGCAGTTCTTC. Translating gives CASSSYLAGPTPGDEQFF.